The sequence of this T cell receptor (beta chain) was determined in a study of OX40 agonist ivuxolimab in advanced cancers. Describing the broader study: The costimulatory receptor OX40 (CD134) was targeted by ivuxolimab, a fully human IgG2 agonistic monoclonal antibody. Intravenous ivuxolimab was administered to patients every 2 weeks at six dose levels: 0.01, 0.1, 0.3, 1.5, 3 and 10 mg/kg. Among the 52 dose-escalation patients, around 20 had hepatocellular carcinoma, around 15 melanoma, 9 renal cell carcinoma and 9 head and neck cancer. In the dose-escalation cohort, around four fifths of patients were male, and the mean age was roughly 60 years with a range of roughly 20 to 79. Prior anti-PD-1, anti-PD-L1 or anti-CTLA-4 therapy was permitted, and about two fifths of dose-escalation patients had received checkpoint inhibitors. Partial responses occurred in three dose-escalation patients: two with cutaneous melanoma and one with hepatocellular carcinoma. Peripheral TCRbeta sequencing was intended to test whether TCR sequence diversity was altered and clonal T-cell expansion was caused by ivuxolimab. The paper describes the monotherapy dose-escalation part (N ≈ 49 patients) of the phase I trial of ivuxolimab. Overall results and qualifications from the work: After ivuxolimab, expanded clones were on average more numerous among CD8+ T cells than among CD4+ T cells. Low levels of normalized T-cell clonal expansion were also seen in some patients who did not respond. Partial responders in the 0.1-3.0 mg/kg groups had among the lowest normalized peripheral clonal expansion, especially among CD8+ T cells. At doses of 0.1 to 3.0 mg/kg, clonal expansion of both CD4+ and CD8+ blood T cells was observed from baseline to week 6. The antigen specificity of the peripheral T cells that underwent clonal expansion was not determined.

For sequencing of the TCRbeta CDR3 region, genomic DNA was extracted from the sorted cells. The immunoSEQ Assay was used for sequencing of TCRbeta CDR3 regions. This immuneACCESS table, as held by TCRdb, lists in-frame sequences with V and J called but not all clones. Of the missing ones, under half trace to an unresolved V gene in checked studies; the others have no known cause. Within this sample are around 58,000 clones, with roughly 84% of them counted one time only. Around 25% of the sample is held by the ten biggest clonotypes. Patients with a history of autoimmune disease or receiving systemic immunosuppression were excluded from the trial. In every dose cohort, peripheral blood was drawn for TCR sequencing at baseline, cycle 4 day 1, and cycle 7 day 1. The samples were drawn from a first-in-human, open-label, multicenter phase I dose-escalation trial of ivuxolimab. The trial enrolled adults with locally advanced or metastatic head and neck squamous cell, hepatocellular, melanoma or renal cell carcinoma. CD4+ and CD8+ T cells were sorted separately from peripheral blood before TCR sequencing.

From the germline V gene (reference sequence), CDR1 is SEHNR and CDR2 is FQNEAQ. V is clipped by 5 bases and J by 7 bases, and the sequence between their germline boundaries is 29 bases long. Inclusive of the bounding cysteine and phenylalanine, the CDR3 is 18 residues long. Just CDR3 DNA is preserved here, 54 bases in frame from base 1. About this clone: No antigen is known for it. Base qualities were left out, and no much larger clone turns up one base away.

This chain is built from TRBV7-9 and TRBJ1-2; TRBD1 is possibly the D segment (6 matching bases). Sequenced material: CD4+ or CD8+ T cells sorted from blood, taken in a trial of the OX40 agonist ivuxolimab. This TCR was recovered from an adult with an advanced solid tumor such as melanoma, head and neck, liver or kidney cancer. The nucleotides are TGTGCCAGCAGCCCCCAAGATGACCTGCGACAGGCAAAAGGTGGCTACACCTTC. Translated, this gives CASSPQDDLRQAKGGYTF.